This paragraph covers one TCR beta chain sequence. Its antigen is not identified. This sample was included in a study of T cells in localized non-small cell lung cancer. Generated by immunoSEQ multiplex PCR, the TCRdb table keeps only in-frame clones and is missing some. The sample has over 25,000 clones; about nine tenths are singletons. V was pared by 2 bases and J by 4 bases, with 6 bases between. This CDR3 has 14 residues. CDR1 is SGHDN, CDR2 FVKESK, per germline. Findings and caveats of the study: In the blood, greater T cell density corresponded to longer overall survival. Because only a single region of the tumor was sequenced, heterogeneity remains possible. Uninvolved adjacent lung showed the highest T cell clonality, exceeding tumor. Paired adjacent lung recovered a median roughly 56 of the top 100 tumor clones.

The TCR originated in a woman aged 40 to 75 with stage I lung adenocarcinoma. The V call is TRBV14, the J call TRBJ2-6; D unresolved. The source was peripheral blood, collected before any cancer treatment. In DNA form, the CDR3 reads TGTGCCAGCAGCCAATATGCGGGGGCCAACGTCCTGACTTTC. It codes for CASSQYAGANVLTF.